This TCR beta chain was identified during a study of blood T cell repertoires in COVID-19. Germline V lookup: CDR1 SQVTM, CDR2 ANQGSEA. Trimming removed 3 bases from V and 11 bases from J; junction bases left unmatched: 6. The CDR3 runs 12 residues. Here immunoSEQ multiplex PCR was the method, and the copy in TCRdb shows in-frame clones only, minus some. The table has about 78,000 clones, roughly 86% seen once. This clonotype was sampled from a woman in her sixties with acute or convalescent COVID-19. This rearrangement joins TRBV29-1 to TRBJ1-1, with TRBD1 identical over 10 bases. Sequencing was performed on peripheral blood. The CDR3 DNA follows: TGCAGCGTTGAGACAGGGGGCGGAGGGGCTTTCTTT. Amino acids: CSVETGGGGAFF.